A selection of T cell receptor beta chains follows, all from one sample in a study of human versus mouse CDR3 diversity and MHC coevolution. TCRdb's copy holds only in-frame clones and misses some; the assay was immunoSEQ multiplex PCR. This table has more than 60,000 clones, about nine tenths appearing once. Sample: naive CD4+ T cells from blood. The receptor source for this set is a person aged 30 to 69 in good health. Each CDR3 is given with its conserved first and last residue. D genes are given only for firm matches. Not every row has a clone size; where given, it reads once, few, many or a size class.

TRBJ1-2 NA TRBV7-9 NA CASRGEAFAYGYTF TGTGCCAGCAGGGGAGAGGCCTTTGCCTATGGCTACACCTTC
TRBJ1-1 NA TRBV18 NA CASSFGGGLNTEAFF TGTGCCAGCTCATTCGGGGGTGGACTGAACACTGAAGCTTTCTTT
TRBJ1-1 TRBD1 TRBV28 NA CASSLAGTGETEAFF TGTGCCAGCAGTTTAGCCGGGACAGGGGAAACTGAAGCTTTCTTT
TRBJ2-7 TRBD2 TRBV6-1 NA CASRTSGSYEQYF TGTGCCAGCAGGACTAGCGGGAGTTACGAGCAGTACTTC
TRBJ1-4 NA TRBV7-9 NA CASSPGGATNEKLFF TGTGCCAGCAGCCCAGGCGGGGCAACTAATGAAAAACTGTTTTTT
TRBJ1-4 TRBD1 TRBV6-6 NA CASSPPNQGAVEKLFF TGTGCCAGCAGTCCTCCGAATCAGGGGGCAGTTGAAAAACTGTTTTTT
TRBJ2-7 TRBD2 TRBV27 NA CASRLAGVHEQYF TGTGCCAGCAGACTAGCGGGAGTCCACGAGCAGTACTTC
TRBJ2-5 NA TRBV19 NA CASSIEGPETQYF TGTGCCAGTAGTATAGAGGGCCCTGAGACCCAGTACTTC
TRBJ2-1 NA TRBV25-1 NA CASSETGISYNEQFF TGTGCCAGCAGTGAAACAGGGATCTCCTACAATGAGCAGTTCTTC
TRBJ1-6 NA TRBV6-1 NA CASIDGGWGSPLHF TGTGCCAGCATCGACGGGGGTTGGGGTTCACCCCTCCACTTT
TRBJ1-3 NA TRBV28 few CASSSGEISGNTIYF TGTGCCAGCAGTTCCGGGGAAATCTCTGGAAACACCATATATTTT
TRBJ1-3 NA TRBV2 few CASSEWQGTGNTIYF TGTGCCAGCAGTGAGTGGCAGGGGACTGGAAACACCATATATTTT
TRBJ2-3 TRBD1 TRBV2 NA CASSIRTGAFGTDTQYF TGTGCCAGCAGTATTCGGACAGGGGCTTTTGGCACAGATACGCAGTATTTT
TRBJ1-5 NA TRBV18 NA CASSNEGLGQPQHF TGTGCCAGCTCAAACGAGGGTTTAGGTCAGCCCCAGCATTTT